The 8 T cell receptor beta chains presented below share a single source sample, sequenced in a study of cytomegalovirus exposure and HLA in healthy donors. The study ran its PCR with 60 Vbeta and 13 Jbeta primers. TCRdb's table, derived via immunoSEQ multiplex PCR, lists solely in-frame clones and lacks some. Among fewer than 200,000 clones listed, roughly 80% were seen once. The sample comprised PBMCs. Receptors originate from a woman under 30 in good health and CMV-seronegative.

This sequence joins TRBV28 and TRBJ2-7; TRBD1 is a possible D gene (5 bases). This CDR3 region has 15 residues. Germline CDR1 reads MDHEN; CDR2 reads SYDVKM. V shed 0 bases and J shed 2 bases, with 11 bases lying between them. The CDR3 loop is CASSLWGRGPYEQYF. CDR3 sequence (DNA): TGTGCCAGCAGTTTATGGGGGCGAGGTCCCTACGAGCAGTACTTC.

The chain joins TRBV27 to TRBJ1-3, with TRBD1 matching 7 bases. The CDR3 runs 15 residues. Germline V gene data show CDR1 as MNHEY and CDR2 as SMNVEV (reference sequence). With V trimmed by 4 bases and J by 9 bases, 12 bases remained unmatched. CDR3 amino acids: CASSSDREGIGTIYF. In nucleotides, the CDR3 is TGTGCCAGCAGTTCCGACAGGGAAGGTATAGGCACCATATATTTT.

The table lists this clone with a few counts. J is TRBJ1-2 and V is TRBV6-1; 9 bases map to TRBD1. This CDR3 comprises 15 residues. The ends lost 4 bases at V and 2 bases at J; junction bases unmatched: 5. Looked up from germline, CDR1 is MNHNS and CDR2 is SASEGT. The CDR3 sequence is CASSAGDRGNYGYTF. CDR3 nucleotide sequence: TGTGCCAGCAGTGCCGGCGACAGGGGGAACTATGGCTACACCTTC.

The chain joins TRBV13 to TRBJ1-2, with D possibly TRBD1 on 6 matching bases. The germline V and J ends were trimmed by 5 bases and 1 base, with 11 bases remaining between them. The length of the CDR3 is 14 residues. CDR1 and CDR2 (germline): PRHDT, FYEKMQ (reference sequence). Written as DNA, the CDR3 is TGTGCCAGCAGCCTTGGACAGTTTAACTATGGCTACACCTTC. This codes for CASSLGQFNYGYTF.

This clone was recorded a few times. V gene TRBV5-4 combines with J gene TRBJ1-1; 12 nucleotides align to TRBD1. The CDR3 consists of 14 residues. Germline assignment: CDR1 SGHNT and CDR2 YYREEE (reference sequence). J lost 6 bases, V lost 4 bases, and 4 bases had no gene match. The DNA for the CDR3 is TGTGCCAGCAGCGGAGGGACAGGGGGCCCTGAAGCTTTCTTT. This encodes CASSGGTGGPEAFF.

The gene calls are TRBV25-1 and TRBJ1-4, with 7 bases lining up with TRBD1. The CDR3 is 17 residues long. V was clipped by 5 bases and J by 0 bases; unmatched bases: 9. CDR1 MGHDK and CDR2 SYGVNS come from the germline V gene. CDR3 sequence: CASSTGETLSTNEKLFF. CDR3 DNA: TGTGCCAGCAGTACAGGGGAAACCCTATCAACTAATGAAAAACTGTTTTTT.

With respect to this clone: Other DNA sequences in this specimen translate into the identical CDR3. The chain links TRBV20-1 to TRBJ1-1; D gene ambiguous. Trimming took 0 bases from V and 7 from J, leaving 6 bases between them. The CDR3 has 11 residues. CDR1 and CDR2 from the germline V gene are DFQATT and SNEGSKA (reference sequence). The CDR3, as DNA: TGCAGTGCTAGAGATCGAGGTGAAGCTTTCTTT. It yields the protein CSARDRGEAFF.

The CDR3 DNA reads TGTGCCAGCAGCGTAGCCCCCGGAGATACGCAGTATTTT. As protein: CASSVAPGDTQYF. The V call is TRBV9, the J call TRBJ2-3; D is ambiguous. The V gene's germline CDR1 is SGDLS and CDR2 YYNGEE. The CDR3 sequence is 13 residues long. V gave up 0 bases and J gave up 5 bases, with 7 bases separating them.